These 5 T cell receptor beta chains were all obtained from the same sample, sequenced in a study of blood T cell repertoires in COVID-19. Here immunoSEQ multiplex PCR was the method, and the copy in TCRdb shows in-frame clones only, minus some. The sample holds under 250,000 clones, roughly 84% seen once. The sequencing sample was made of peripheral blood. These receptors came from a man over 45 with active or convalescent COVID-19.

The CDR3: CASTGHNNEKLFF. CDR3 in DNA: TGTGCCAGTACAGGACACAATAATGAAAAACTGTTTTTT. The V call is TRBV19, the J call TRBJ1-4, with a possible D match to TRBD1 (5 bases). This CDR3 is built from 13 residues. In germline, CDR1 is LNHDA, CDR2 SQIVND (reference sequence). V was cut by 7 bases and J by 4 bases, with 10 bases left in between.

The chain couples TRBV12-3 or TRBV12-4 to TRBJ1-2, with a tentative D call TRBD1 (5 bases). V lost 3 bases and J lost 4, with 9 bases in between. The CDR3 is made up of 13 amino acids. The CDR3 loop reads CASSLGQVYGYTF. In DNA, the CDR3 is TGTGCCAGCAGTTTGGGGCAGGTCTATGGCTACACCTTC.

V is TRBV10-3 and J is TRBJ1-2; 11 bases map to TRBD1. The CDR3 runs 14 residues. From germline, CDR1 is ENHRY and CDR2 SYGVKD. V gave up 4 bases and J gave up 2 bases; unmatched junction bases: 0. CDR3 sequence: CAISGTGGNYGYTF. Written as DNA, the CDR3 is TGTGCCATCAGTGGGACAGGGGGCAACTATGGCTACACCTTC.

The V and J genes are TRBV28 and TRBJ1-4, with D perhaps TRBD1 (5 bases). The ends were cut back, 3 bases at V and 7 bases at J, with 18 bases in the middle. Germline loops: CDR1 MDHEN, CDR2 SYDVKM. This CDR3 comprises 16 residues. The CDR3 protein is CASSLSAGTGGEKLFF. The CDR3 coding sequence is TGTGCCAGCAGTTTGTCCGCGGGGACGGGGGGTGAAAAACTGTTTTTT. Full variable domain (missing parts from reference TRBV28 and TRBJ1-4): DVKVTQSSRYLVKRTGEKVFLECVQDMDHENMFWYRQDPGLGLRLIYFSYDVKMKEKGDIPEGYSVSREKKERFSLILESASTNQTSMYLCASSLSAGTGGEKLFFGSGTQLSVL.

The CDR3 DNA follows: TGCAGCGTTTCAGGGGGCGCAGACAATGAGCAGTTCTTC. It translates to CSVSGGADNEQFF. V gene TRBV29-1 combines with J gene TRBJ2-1, with 8 positions matching TRBD1. The CDR3 covers 13 residues. V lost 5 bases to trimming and J lost 5 bases; unmatched junction nucleotides: 5. Per the germline V gene, CDR1 is SQVTM and CDR2 is ANQGSEA.